Presented here are 24 T cell receptor beta chains from one specimen sequenced in a study of T cell repertoires in cytomegalovirus infection. TCRdb independently ran MiXCR on the reads; one entry per CDR3 protein. The sample lists some 320,000 distinct CDR3 sequences, about 28% seen once, with about 20% in the top ten. Antigens of these TCRs are unknown. The sample here was cultured PBMCs, taken from culture after CMV antigen stimulation. The receptors come from a human donor in good health (CMV status not recorded). Some clones in this sample may be carry-over from other donors' samples.

This chain connects TRBV6-1 to TRBJ2-3, with D uncertain. The CDR3 contains 16 residues. Germline V gene sequence: CDR1 MNHNS, CDR2 SASEGT. The ends were cut back, 6 bases at V and 1 base at J, with 17 bases in the middle. The CDR3 region has the DNA TGTGCCAGCAGAATGGCCCCGACAAGCCGCACAGATACGCAGTATTTT. This translates into CASRMAPTSRTDTQYF.

This chain connects TRBV5-1 to TRBJ2-7; TRBD1 might be the D (6 bases). V lost 4 bases and J lost 0, with 14 bases in between. CDR1 SGHRS and CDR2 YFSETQ come from the germline V gene. This CDR3 contains 15 residues. The CDR3 loop reads CASSTTGDTSYEQYF. DNA of the CDR3: TGCGCCAGCAGCACCACTGGGGACACCTCCTACGAGCAGTACTTC. Together with reference TRBV5-1 and TRBJ2-7, the CDR3 gives the full variable domain: KAGVTQTPRYLIKTRGQQVTLSCSPISGHRSVSWYQQTPGQGLQFLFEYFSETQRNKGNFPGRFSGRQFSNSRSEMNVSTLELGDSALYLCASSTTGDTSYEQYFGPGTRLTVT.

Many counts were recorded for this clonotype. The chain combines TRBV19 with TRBJ2-4, with D possibly TRBD1 on 5 matching bases. V was cut by 8 bases and J by 2 bases, with 16 bases left in between. Germline V gene lookup returns CDR1 LNHDA and CDR2 SQIVND (reference sequence). The CDR3 covers 15 residues. CDR3 protein: CASGSAGYPKNIQYF. CDR3 coding DNA: TGTGCCAGTGGGTCGGCAGGGTATCCCAAAAACATTCAGTACTTC.

V gene TRBV3-1 combines with J gene TRBJ2-1; D may match TRBD1 or TRBD2 (5 bases each). Trimming shortened V by 1 base and J by 9 bases, and 10 bases separated the two germline ends. CDR1 is LGHDT, CDR2 YNNKEL, per germline (reference sequence). CDR3 length: 13 residues. The chain's CDR3 is CASSQVRDVEQFF. As DNA, the CDR3 is TGTGCCAGCAGCCAAGTCCGGGACGTTGAGCAGTTCTTC.

The chain has TRBV4-2 and TRBJ1-1, with no clear D. V was pared by 0 bases and J by 1 base, with 9 bases between. The CDR3 consists of 15 residues. Germline V CDR1 and CDR2: LGHNA, YNFKEQ. CDR3 loop: CASSQEGHANTEAFF. The CDR3 nucleotides are TGTGCCAGCAGCCAAGAAGGCCATGCGAACACTGAAGCTTTCTTT.

A few counts support this clonotype. The rearrangement joins TRBV12-3 or TRBV12-4 to TRBJ1-5, with D uncertain. The V end was cut by 8 bases, the J end by 9 bases, with 14 bases between. The CDR3 runs to 12 residues. This CDR3 reads CASATTQWPQHF. In nucleotides, the CDR3 is TGTGCCAGCGCCACCACCCAATGGCCCCAGCATTTT.

Only a few counts were recorded for this clonotype. The chain recombines TRBV6-1 with TRBJ2-2; D ambiguous. Germline lookup yields CDR1 MNHNS and CDR2 SASEGT. This CDR3 has 15 amino acids. Trimming left V 4 bases short and J 3 bases short, with 12 bases between. CDR3 residues: CASSVRAHDTGELFF. DNA of the CDR3: TGTGCCAGCAGTGTAAGGGCACATGACACCGGGGAGCTGTTTTTT.

The genes are TRBV16 and TRBJ1-2, with D possibly matching TRBD1 (5 bases). The V end lost 1 base, the J end lost 3 bases, and 12 bases lay between the germline ends. Germline CDR1 is KGHSY and CDR2 is FQNENV. CDR3 length equals 15 residues. The CDR3 bases are TGTGCCAGCAGCCAATTTTTCGGGGGGGACTATGGCTACACCTTC. It encodes CASSQFFGGDYGYTF.

To note about this clonotype: A much larger clone sits a single nucleotide away, making a read error possible. The rearrangement links TRBV27 to TRBJ2-3, with D possibly matching TRBD2 (5 bases). The CDR3 totals 13 residues. Germline V gene sequence: CDR1 MNHEY, CDR2 SMNVEV (reference sequence). CDR3 protein: CASRISSKDTQYF. CDR3 sequence (DNA): TGTGCCAGCAGAATCTCTAGCAAAGATACGCAGTATTTT.

This clonotype came up many times. The chain employs TRBV27 and TRBJ2-7, with D perhaps matching TRBD1 or TRBD2 (5 bases each). The germline V and J ends were trimmed by 1 base and 3 bases, with 13 bases remaining between them. From germline, CDR1 is MNHEY and CDR2 SMNVEV (reference sequence). This CDR3 is built from 15 residues. CDR3 sequence reads: CASSLFGAAGYEQYF. Here the CDR3 DNA reads TGTGCCAGCAGTTTATTCGGGGCAGCTGGCTACGAGCAGTACTTC.

The J gene is TRBJ1-5, the V gene TRBV12-3 or TRBV12-4, with 7 bases matching TRBD1. There are 14 residues in the CDR3. J gave up 7 bases and V 6 bases, and 9 bases lay outside the gene matches. The CDR3 coding sequence is TGTGCCAGCAGGTCCACAGGGGTCGCACAGCCCCAGCATTTT. It specifies CASRSTGVAQPQHF.

The chain joins TRBV12-3 or TRBV12-4 to TRBJ2-7, with D unclear. The CDR3 is 11 amino acids. Trimming left V 5 bases short and J 7 bases short, with 9 bases between. CDR3 nucleotides: TGTGCCAGCAGTCCTGCCCGGGAGCAGTACTTC. It yields the protein CASSPAREQYF.

This rearrangement joins TRBV12-3 or TRBV12-4 to TRBJ1-1, with TRBD1 as a possible D gene (5 bases). Trimming shortened V by 6 bases and J by 1 base, and 15 bases separated the two germline ends. The CDR3 extends over 15 amino acids. This CDR3 reads CASSRGAVGNTEAFF. CDR3 nucleotide sequence: TGTGCCAGCAGCCGAGGGGCTGTGGGGAACACTGAAGCTTTCTTT.

The chain couples TRBV10-3 to TRBJ2-7, with 9 bases identical to TRBD2. This CDR3 is built from 17 residues. Germline CDR1 ENHRY, CDR2 SYGVKD. With 5 bases clipped from V and 2 bases from J, the junction kept 13 bases outside the gene matches. DNA of the CDR3: TGTGCCATCAGTTCCTCGGAAAGCGGGAGGTCCCCCTACGAGCAGTACTTC. Encoded protein: CAISSSESGRSPYEQYF.

A few counts support this clonotype. This sequence joins TRBV20-1 and TRBJ2-1, with TRBD2 matching 7 bases. This CDR3 is 15 amino acids long. Germline V CDR1 and CDR2: DFQATT, SNEGSKA (reference sequence). V shed 7 bases and J 6 bases; nucleotides not matched to a gene: 15. CDR3 in amino acids: CSVAGGVLVFNEQFF. The CDR3 DNA follows: TGCAGTGTAGCGGGCGGGGTGTTAGTATTCAATGAGCAGTTCTTC.

This sequence joins TRBV30 and TRBJ2-1; the D gene is possibly TRBD2 (6 bases). Germline V gene lookup returns CDR1 GTSNPN and CDR2 SVGIG (reference sequence). The CDR3 has 14 residues. The V end lost 5 bases, the J end lost 1 base, and 12 bases lay between the germline ends. The CDR3 DNA follows: TGTGCCTGGGAAAACGGGAGATCCTACAATGAGCAGTTCTTC. Amino acids: CAWENGRSYNEQFF.

The chain joins TRBV27 to TRBJ2-3; possibly TRBD2 for D (6 bases). V dropped 7 bases and J dropped 5 bases, with 25 bases sitting between them. CDR1 is MNHEY and CDR2 is SMNVEV in the germline V gene (reference sequence). This CDR3 has 17 residues. The CDR3 reads CASIPGAGEAWGDTQYF. The CDR3 region has the DNA TGTGCCAGCATACCAGGCGCCGGGGAGGCCTGGGGAGATACGCAGTATTTT.

A few counts support this clonotype. V is TRBV7-2 and J is TRBJ1-1, with D tentatively TRBD1 (6 bases). Trimming removed 2 bases from V and 5 bases from J, with 12 bases in between. This CDR3 contains 14 residues. CDR1 is SGHTA, CDR2 FQGNSA, per germline. CDR3 sequence reads: CASSLMGGGTEAFF. CDR3 DNA: TGTGCCAGCAGCTTAATGGGGGGCGGGACTGAAGCTTTCTTT.

The chain employs TRBV20-1 and TRBJ2-2; TRBD2 aligns across 13 bases. V shed 2 bases and J 5 bases; nucleotides not matched to a gene: 8. The CDR3 is 17 residues long. Germline CDR1 is DFQATT and CDR2 is SNEGSKA (reference sequence). CDR3 sequence reads: CSARKLAGGSGTGELFF. DNA of the CDR3: TGCAGTGCTAGAAAACTAGCGGGAGGGAGCGGGACCGGGGAGCTGTTTTTT.

This clonotype was counted at least ten times. The chain recombines TRBV11-1 with TRBJ1-1, with a possible D match to TRBD1 (6 bases). V lost 8 bases, J lost 1 base, and 17 bases lay in between. Germline-derived CDR1 and CDR2 are SGHAT and FQDESV (reference sequence). The CDR3 has 15 amino acids. CDR3 nucleotides: TGTGCCAGCGCAAAGGGGCAGGGGAGGAACACTGAAGCTTTCTTT. It translates to CASAKGQGRNTEAFF. Variable domain in full (rest from reference TRBV11-1 and TRBJ1-1): EAEVAQSPRYKITEKSQAVAFWCDPISGHATLYWYRQILGQGPELLVQFQDESVVDDSQLPKDRFSAERLKGVDSTLKIQPAELGDSAMYLCASAKGQGRNTEAFFGQGTRLTVV.

The V and J genes are TRBV11-3 and TRBJ2-5; D tentatively fits TRBD1 or TRBD2 (5 bases each). The CDR3 consists of 17 residues. V shed 1 base and J shed 2 bases, with 17 bases lying between them. The germline gives CDR1 SGHNT, CDR2 YENEEA. This CDR3 is CASSLGIRDGVQETQYF. CDR3 coding DNA: TGTGCCAGCAGCTTAGGCATCCGGGACGGCGTTCAAGAGACCCAGTACTTC.

This clonotype was seen ten or more times. The chain couples TRBV7-2 to TRBJ2-5; tentatively, D is TRBD1 (5 bases). This CDR3 spans 15 amino acids. The V gene's germline CDR1 is SGHTA and CDR2 FQGNSA. Trimming cost V 5 bases and J 1 base, with 14 bases left between them. The CDR3 DNA reads as TGTGCCAGCAGCGCCTATGCAGGGCTCCAAGAGACCCAGTACTTC. Translating it yields CASSAYAGLQETQYF.

The table lists this clonotype with a few counts. The rearrangement uses TRBV2 and TRBJ1-5; 7 bases are shared with TRBD1. The ends lost 5 bases at V and 1 base at J; junction bases unmatched: 14. The CDR3 is made up of 18 amino acids. CDR1 and CDR2 (germline): SNHLY, FYNNEI. CDR3 nucleotide sequence: TGTGCCAGCAGTCAGGACAGGTTCCCCTATAGCAGCAATCAGCCCCAGCATTTT. This codes for CASSQDRFPYSSNQPQHF.

This clonotype has a count of ten or more. V gene TRBV7-3 combines with J gene TRBJ1-1; D may be TRBD1 (6 bases). Trimming took off 5 bases at V and 2 bases at J, with 9 bases between the two ends. The V gene's germline CDR1 is SGHTA and CDR2 FQGTGA. The CDR3 has 13 amino acids. The CDR3 loop is CASSRTANTEAFF. Written as DNA, the CDR3 is TGTGCCAGCAGCCGGACAGCCAACACTGAAGCTTTCTTT.